This TCR beta chain was documented in a study of blood T cell repertoires in COVID-19. The overall study: Donors in the United States, Italy and Spain gave samples during acute or convalescent COVID-19.

The CDR3 runs 13 residues. Trimming pared 8 bases from V and 4 bases from J, leaving 14 bases between. Original analysis: For nucleated cells, counts were estimated from reference gene primer amplification. Sequencing used immunoSEQ multiplex PCR; TCRdb keeps in-frame clones, though not all of them. The DNA was the basis for D and trimming; V, J and clone size are from that table. Among fewer than 350,000 clones, about 86% were seen once, and the ten largest hold around 3.2%. This TCR came from a woman aged 55-69 years with active or convalescent COVID-19. Sequencing was performed on peripheral blood. J is TRBJ1-2 and V is TRBV12-3 or TRBV12-4, with D possibly being TRBD1 (6 bases). CDR3 bases: TGTGCCAGCCTGGCCCAGGGGACCTATGGCTACACCTTC. This encodes CASLAQGTYGYTF.